This T cell receptor beta chain was found in a study of T cells in Graves' hyperthyroidism and ophthalmopathy. Template material for amplifying TCR beta CDR3 regions consisted of RNA transcripts. TCR CDR3 regions were first amplified by RT-PCR with HTBI primers. MiXCR was run by TCRdb on the multiplex PCR reads, yielding one entry per CDR3 protein. This table holds some 760,000 distinct CDR3 sequences, 12% to 15% found once. The sample holds many counts of this clonotype. This receptor was obtained from a woman younger than 30 with Graves' hyperthyroidism. Sequenced: blood.

The CDR3 nucleotides read TGTGCCTGGAGTTCCGCGGGACACCTGAACACTGAAGCTTTCTTT. Translation gives CAWSSAGHLNTEAFF. The V and J genes are TRBV30 and TRBJ1-1; possible D gene TRBD1, 6 bases. There are 15 residues in the CDR3. In germline, CDR1 is GTSNPN, CDR2 SVGIG (reference sequence). The V end was cut by 2 bases, the J end by 0 bases, with 13 bases between.